This TCR beta chain was retrieved from a study of naive and memory T cell subsets. Both TRBC1 and TRBC2 were covered by a beta constant-region primer of two equimolar oligonucleotides. TCRdb reprocessed the UMI-ligation and nested PCR reads via MiXCR and lists one record per CDR3 protein. Among about 90,000 distinct CDR3 sequences, 7% to 7.5% were seen once, and the ten largest hold 1.5% to 2%. Losses at the gene ends were 4 bases for V and 7 bases for J; bases not matched to a gene: 2. The CDR3 totals 13 residues. Germline V gives CDR1 SGHKS, CDR2 YYEKEE (reference sequence). This clonotype occurred a few times. Since a much larger clone is just one base distant, this may be a read error.

The TCR was taken from a human donor in good health. The chain links TRBV5-5 to TRBJ1-4, with 9 positions matching TRBD1. The sample comprised central memory CD4+ T cells from blood. The DNA for the CDR3 is TGTGCCAGCAGCCGGGACAGGGCTGAAAAACTGTTTTTT. Amino acids: CASSRDRAEKLFF.